The 21 T cell receptor beta chains reported below all come from one sample, sequenced in a study of T cells in Graves' hyperthyroidism and ophthalmopathy. Amplification of TCR beta CDR3 regions used RNA as the template. Carried out on the TCR CDR3, a first-round RT-PCR used the HTBI primer set. TCRdb recomputed calls from the multiplex PCR reads with MiXCR, one row per CDR3 protein. The sample lists hundreds of thousands of distinct CDR3 sequences, approximately 15% seen once, with less than 6% in the top ten. The sample comprised blood. Receptor source: a woman aged 25 to 39 with Graves' hyperthyroidism that later progressed to Graves' ophthalmopathy.

This clonotype was recorded many times. The rearrangement uses TRBV6-5 and TRBJ2-7, with TRBD1 matching 8 bases. In germline, CDR1 is MNHEY, CDR2 SVGAGI. With V trimmed by 2 bases and J by 6 bases, 12 bases remained unmatched. CDR3 length: 16 amino acids. The CDR3 loop is CASSYETGVTRGEQYF. As DNA, the CDR3 is TGTGCCAGCAGTTACGAGACAGGGGTCACGAGGGGCGAGCAGTACTTC.

This clonotype has ten or more counts. The V and J genes are TRBV30 and TRBJ2-1; D remains ambiguous. CDR1 is GTSNPN and CDR2 is SVGIG in the germline V gene (reference sequence). V was shortened by 1 base and J by 8 bases, with 6 bases between the two germline ends. The CDR3 is 11 amino acids. CDR3 amino acids: CAWSEVDEQFF. The CDR3, as DNA: TGTGCCTGGAGTGAGGTGGATGAGCAGTTCTTC.

This clonotype was seen ten or more times. V is TRBV12-3 or TRBV12-4 and J is TRBJ2-4, with a tentative D call TRBD2 (6 bases). V was trimmed by 3 bases and J by 3 bases, leaving 9 bases between them. This CDR3 contains 14 residues. The CDR3 here is CASSLRSGKNIQYF. In DNA, the CDR3 is TGTGCCAGCAGTTTGCGTAGCGGCAAAAACATTCAGTACTTC.

This clonotype has a count of ten or more. The rearrangement links TRBV2 to TRBJ2-7, with 7 bases identical to TRBD2. V dropped 6 bases and J dropped 5; count of bases not matched to a gene: 7. Germline CDR1 and CDR2: SNHLY and FYNNEI. CDR3 length equals 13 residues. CDR3 protein: CASRASGYHEQYF. For the CDR3, the DNA is TGTGCCAGCAGGGCTAGCGGCTACCACGAGCAGTACTTC.

This clonotype has a count of ten or more. V and J are TRBV12-3 or TRBV12-4 and TRBJ2-3; a weak D match, TRBD1 (6 bases). Deletions cut 3 bases from V and 6 bases from J, with 16 bases between. This CDR3 comprises 15 residues. The CDR3 loop is CASSFIRDNEDTQYF. The CDR3 bases are TGTGCCAGCAGTTTTATCCGGGACAACGAGGATACGCAGTATTTT.

This clonotype was seen repeatedly, ten times or more. The CDR3 DNA reads as TGTGCCAGCAGATCCTTAGGGGGCTCTAATGAAAAACTGTTTTTT. Amino acid sequence: CASRSLGGSNEKLFF. The chain links TRBV12-3 or TRBV12-4 to TRBJ1-4; TRBD1 aligns across 7 bases. This CDR3 has 15 amino acids. After removal of 6 bases from V and 3 bases from J, the junction contained 7 bases not matched to a gene.

This clonotype has only a few counts. V and J are TRBV6-5 and TRBJ1-6; no clear D gene. V lost 0 bases, J lost 7 bases, and 16 bases lay in between. Germline CDR1 MNHEY, CDR2 SVGAGI. CDR3 length equals 17 residues. CDR3 sequence: CASSYSQQILMNSPLHF. The CDR3 coding sequence is TGTGCCAGCAGTTACTCGCAACAGATCTTAATGAATTCACCCCTCCACTTT.

A few counts support this clonotype. This could be a read error, since a much larger clone is one nucleotide away. The chain recombines TRBV28 with TRBJ1-2; no clear D gene. The germline V gene has CDR1 MDHEN and CDR2 SYDVKM. The CDR3 is made up of 11 amino acids. Deletions cut 2 bases from V and 7 bases from J, with 5 bases between. In nucleotides, the CDR3 is TGTGCCAGCAGTTTAAGAAGTGGCTACACCTTC. Its protein is CASSLRSGYTF.

The rearrangement links TRBV7-9 to TRBJ2-1; TRBD2 matches 9 bases. The CDR3 spans 16 residues. Germline loops: CDR1 SEHNR, CDR2 FQNEAQ (reference sequence). Trimming at V came to 5 bases and at J to 4 bases, leaving 9 bases not matched to a gene. CDR3 coding DNA: TGTGCCAGCAGCCGACCTACTAGCGGGTTGTACAATGAGCAGTTCTTC. It is translated as CASSRPTSGLYNEQFF.

The rearrangement uses TRBV4-2 and TRBJ2-1, with TRBD2 matching 8 bases. The CDR3 length is 17 residues. V shed 0 bases, J shed 0 bases, and the junction held 4 bases outside the gene matches. The germline V gene encodes CDR1 LGHNA and CDR2 YNFKEQ. The CDR3 DNA reads TGTGCCAGCAGCCAAGAACCGGGACTAGTCTCCTACAATGAGCAGTTCTTC. This sequence encodes CASSQEPGLVSYNEQFF.

At least ten counts were recorded for this clonotype. The chain combines TRBV7-2 with TRBJ2-3; unclear D gene. The CDR3 covers 14 residues. V lost 5 bases, J lost 0 bases, and 9 bases lay in between. Germline-derived CDR1 and CDR2 are SGHTA and FQGNSA. The CDR3 DNA reads as TGTGCCAGCAGCCAGACGCGTAGCACAGATACGCAGTATTTT. This sequence encodes CASSQTRSTDTQYF. Full variable domain (remainder filled in from reference TRBV7-2 and TRBJ2-3): GAGVSQSPSNKVTEKGKDVELRCDPISGHTALYWYRQSLGQGLEFLIYFQGNSAPDKSGLPSDRFSAERTGGSVSTLTIQRTQQEDSAVYLCASSQTRSTDTQYFGPGTRLTVL.

CDR3 in DNA: TGTGCCGCCTTTCCCCTACAGGGGGCCCGCACAGATACGCAGTATTTT. It translates to CAAFPLQGARTDTQYF. The genes are TRBV10-3 and TRBJ2-3, with 9 bases that match TRBD1. V dropped 11 bases and J dropped 1; count of bases not matched to a gene: 13. Germline V CDR1 and CDR2: ENHRY, SYGVKD. The CDR3 has 16 amino acids.

The V call is TRBV19, the J call TRBJ2-3, with 8 positions matching TRBD2. J lost 8 bases, V lost 6 bases, and 16 bases had no gene match. The CDR3 spans 16 residues. Germline values: CDR1 LNHDA, CDR2 SQIVND (reference sequence). The CDR3: CASSLTSGGGGVTQYF. The CDR3 bases are TGTGCCAGTAGCCTTACTAGCGGAGGAGGTGGGGTTACGCAGTATTTT.

The chain recombines TRBV28 with TRBJ2-2; 9 positions agree with TRBD2. Trimming removed 3 bases from V and 4 bases from J; junction bases left unmatched: 12. Per germline, CDR1 MDHEN and CDR2 SYDVKM. The CDR3 contains 18 residues. CDR3 sequence reads: CASSFPSGVAGVTGELFF. The CDR3 DNA reads TGTGCCAGCAGTTTTCCAAGTGGGGTAGCGGGAGTCACCGGGGAGCTGTTTTTT.

This clonotype was detected a few times. This sequence joins TRBV29-1 and TRBJ2-1; TRBD2 agrees at 10 bases. V lost 1 base, J lost 5 bases, and 2 bases stayed unmatched. Germline V CDR1 and CDR2: SQVTM, ANQGSEA. CDR3 length equals 14 residues. CDR3 nucleotides: TGCAGCGTTGAAGGTCTAGCGGGAGACAATGAGCAGTTCTTC. Translated, it gives CSVEGLAGDNEQFF.

This clonotype came up many times. This chain connects TRBV6-2 or TRBV6-3 to TRBJ2-7; D remains unclear. This CDR3 spans 12 amino acids. Germline-derived CDR1 and CDR2 are MNHEY and SVGEGT. With 5 bases removed from V and 1 base from J, the gap between germline ends came to 6 bases. The CDR3 nucleotides read TGTGCCAGCAGTCGGGTTTCCTACGAGCAGTACTTC. The encoded protein is CASSRVSYEQYF.

In its sample, this clonotype was seen a few times. The genes are TRBV20-1 and TRBJ2-3; D is possibly TRBD2 (6 bases). Trimming took off 5 bases at V and 2 bases at J, with 20 bases between the two ends. This CDR3 has 16 residues. Germline V gene lookup returns CDR1 DFQATT and CDR2 SNEGSKA (reference sequence). In DNA, the CDR3 is TGCAGTGCTGTCTCGGGTCGGGAGCGCTACACAGATACGCAGTATTTT. Protein: CSAVSGRERYTDTQYF.

In this sample, this clonotype turned up many times. V and J are TRBV5-1 and TRBJ1-1, with TRBD1 matching 9 bases. J was trimmed by 1 base and V by 4 bases; bases with no gene match: 11. The CDR3 covers 17 residues. Germline V gene sequence: CDR1 SGHRS, CDR2 YFSETQ. CDR3: CASSGGQGSRANTEAFF. In DNA, the CDR3 is TGCGCCAGCAGCGGGGGACAGGGTTCCAGGGCGAACACTGAAGCTTTCTTT.

The chain uses TRBV6-2 or TRBV6-3 and TRBJ2-7, with TRBD1 identical over 7 bases. Losses at the gene ends were 6 bases for V and 0 bases for J; bases not matched to a gene: 8. Germline loops: CDR1 MNHEY, CDR2 SVGEGT. The CDR3 sequence is 15 residues long. This CDR3 is CASRPEGAPSYEQYF. CDR3 bases: TGTGCCAGCAGGCCCGAGGGGGCCCCCTCCTACGAGCAGTACTTC.

This clonotype was detected ten times or more. The V call is TRBV19, the J call TRBJ1-5; D gene ambiguous. CDR1 is LNHDA and CDR2 is SQIVND in the germline V gene (reference sequence). Trimming left V 7 bases short and J 3 bases short, with 7 bases between. The CDR3 loop spans 12 amino acids. The CDR3 sequence is CASKQNNQPQHF. The DNA of the CDR3 is TGTGCCAGTAAGCAGAACAATCAGCCCCAGCATTTT.

Worth noting for this clonotype: The junction departs from germline at one end; a sequencing error may be responsible. This chain links TRBV19 with TRBJ2-7; TRBD2 might be the D (5 bases). CDR1 and CDR2 (germline): LNHDA, SQIVND (reference sequence). CDR3 length: 13 residues. CDR3 sequence (DNA): TGTGCCAGTACCCCGGGAAGATCCTCCGAGCAGTACTTC. It codes for CASTPGRSSEQYF.